The 19 T cell receptor beta chains below come from one sample, sequenced in a study of cytomegalovirus exposure and HLA in healthy donors. Profiling relied on immunoSEQ multiplex PCR, and the TCRdb table lists in-frame clones only, not all of them. The profile shows under 70,000 clones, around 89% of them singletons. Sequencing was performed on PBMCs. The receptors shown here come from a woman in her late teens or twenties in good health and CMV-seronegative.

V gene TRBV4-2 combines with J gene TRBJ2-1, with 7 bases fitting TRBD2. Per the germline V gene, CDR1 is LGHNA and CDR2 is YNFKEQ. The CDR3 is 15 amino acids. With V trimmed by 4 bases and J by 6 bases, 9 bases remained unmatched. This CDR3 reads CASSLLGGKGNEQFF. CDR3 DNA sequence: TGTGCCAGCAGCCTCTTGGGGGGGAAGGGCAATGAGCAGTTCTTC.

This clone was recorded once. The V and J genes are TRBV19 and TRBJ1-5, with 9 positions matching TRBD1. Germline CDR1 is LNHDA and CDR2 is SQIVND (reference sequence). This CDR3 region has 14 residues. The J segment lost 6 bases and the V segment lost 7 bases, leaving 7 bases of the junction unmatched. The CDR3 DNA follows: TGTGCCAGTACCTTACAGGGGGCGGGTCAGCCCCAGCATTTT. As protein: CASTLQGAGQPQHF.

The sample holds one count of this clone. The genes are TRBV18 and TRBJ2-3, with 8 bases identical to TRBD2. The CDR3 contains 15 residues. Trimming at V came to 3 bases and at J to 0 bases, leaving 2 bases not matched to a gene. Germline assignment: CDR1 KGHSH and CDR2 LQKENI. The CDR3: CASSPGLVSTDTQYF. The CDR3 bases are TGTGCCAGCTCACCGGGACTAGTAAGCACAGATACGCAGTATTTT.

This chain joins TRBV18 and TRBJ1-1; D might be TRBD1 (5 bases). The CDR3 is 14 residues long. Germline V gene data show CDR1 as KGHSH and CDR2 as LQKENI. The germline V and J ends were trimmed by 8 bases and 2 bases, with 15 bases remaining between them. The CDR3 sequence is CASLGGKGNTEAFF. CDR3 nucleotides: TGTGCCAGCCTCGGGGGGAAAGGAAACACTGAAGCTTTCTTT. Supplemented by reference TRBV18 and TRBJ1-1, the full variable domain reads NAGVMQNPRHLVRRRGQEARLRCSPMKGHSHVYWYRQLPEEGLKFMVYLQKENIIDESGMPKERFSAEFPKEGPSILRIQQVVRGDSAAYFCASLGGKGNTEAFFGQGTRLTVV.

The chain carries TRBV7-2 and TRBJ2-2, with 8 bases aligning to TRBD2. V lost 5 bases to trimming and J lost 5 bases; unmatched junction nucleotides: 13. The CDR3 runs to 17 residues. Germline CDR1 SGHTA, CDR2 FQGNSA. CDR3 sequence reads: CASSNHLGGRITGELFF. CDR3 nucleotides: TGTGCCAGCAGCAACCACTTGGGCGGGAGGATTACCGGGGAGCTGTTTTTT.

The count of this clone is one. One base away lies a much larger clone, so this may be a sequencing read error. CDR3 DNA sequence: TGTGCCAGCAGTTTCGGACAGGGCTACGAGCAGTACTTC. It codes for CASSFGQGYEQYF. This rearrangement joins TRBV27 to TRBJ2-7, with TRBD1 matching 8 bases. V lost 3 bases, J lost 3 bases, and 1 base stayed unmatched. The CDR3 has 13 residues. Germline V gene data show CDR1 as MNHEY and CDR2 as SMNVEV (reference sequence).

The V and J genes are TRBV9 and TRBJ2-3, with D possibly matching TRBD2 (6 bases). Trimming stripped 6 bases from V and 6 bases from J, with 20 bases between. CDR1 is SGDLS, CDR2 YYNGEE, per germline. The CDR3 has 15 residues. The CDR3 nucleotides read TGTGCCAGCACCCCCAGCGGAGGGCTAGCGGATACGCAGTATTTT. Translated, it gives CASTPSGGLADTQYF.

The chain is built from TRBV9 and TRBJ2-5, with a weak D call TRBD2 (6 bases). V shed 0 bases and J shed 5 bases, with 11 bases lying between them. Germline V gene sequence: CDR1 SGDLS, CDR2 YYNGEE. This CDR3 comprises 14 residues. The CDR3 nucleotides read TGTGCCAGCAGCGTAGGGGGGGTCCGGGAGACCCAGTACTTC. Its protein product is CASSVGGVRETQYF.

The chain combines TRBV28 with TRBJ1-3; D unresolved. Germline CDR1 MDHEN, CDR2 SYDVKM. With 4 bases removed from V and 4 bases from J, the gap between germline ends came to 14 bases. The CDR3 sequence is 15 residues long. CDR3 residues: CASSSPPGSGNTIYF. The CDR3 DNA reads as TGTGCCAGCAGTTCCCCACCCGGGTCCGGAAACACCATATATTTT.

This chain uses TRBV27 with TRBJ2-3, with TRBD2 identical over 7 bases. The J segment lost 7 bases and the V segment lost 6 bases, leaving 10 bases of the junction unmatched. The CDR3 has 14 amino acids. CDR1 is MNHEY, CDR2 SMNVEV, per germline (reference sequence). The DNA for the CDR3 is TGTGCCAGCAGACCCGCGGGAGCCGGGTATACGCAGTATTTT. It encodes CASRPAGAGYTQYF.

V and J are TRBV5-5 and TRBJ1-2, with a tentative D call TRBD1 (6 bases). The CDR3 contains 13 residues. Germline lookup yields CDR1 SGHKS and CDR2 YYEKEE (reference sequence). Trimming shortened V by 3 bases and J by 0 bases, and 6 bases separated the two germline ends. The chain's CDR3 is CASSSGANYGYTF. The CDR3, as DNA: TGTGCCAGCAGCTCAGGGGCTAACTATGGCTACACCTTC.

The chain recombines TRBV27 with TRBJ2-2, with D maybe TRBD2 (5 bases). Per germline, CDR1 MNHEY and CDR2 SMNVEV (reference sequence). V was shortened by 0 bases and J by 5 bases, with 13 bases between the two germline ends. The CDR3 covers 16 residues. The CDR3 DNA is TGTGCCAGCAGTTTATCGTTGGCTGGGGAGACCGGGGAGCTGTTTTTT. Amino acids: CASSLSLAGETGELFF.

The CDR3 bases are TGTGCCAGCTTGAGGGACAGGGCCTACGAGCAGTACTTC. It yields the protein CASLRDRAYEQYF. V and J are TRBV2 and TRBJ2-7; 9 nucleotides agree with TRBD1. The CDR3 is 13 amino acids. Germline V lookup: CDR1 SNHLY, CDR2 FYNNEI. V trimming: 8 bases; J trimming: 2 bases; junction bases outside the gene matches: 4.

J is TRBJ2-1 and V is TRBV5-1, with D possibly TRBD2 on 6 matching bases. CDR3 length: 16 amino acids. Germline V lookup: CDR1 SGHRS, CDR2 YFSETQ. V gave up 3 bases and J gave up 0 bases, with 13 bases separating them. The CDR3 sequence: CASSSITGLSYNEQFF. CDR3 bases: TGCGCCAGCAGCTCCATTACGGGACTCTCCTACAATGAGCAGTTCTTC.

This sequence joins TRBV7-2 and TRBJ1-2; 7 bases are a match to TRBD1. The CDR3 covers 15 residues. Germline V lookup: CDR1 SGHTA, CDR2 FQGNSA. J was trimmed by 1 base and V by 5 bases; bases with no gene match: 7. CDR3 sequence (DNA): TGTGCCAGCAGCCGCGACAGGGCCAATAACTATGGCTACACCTTC. It translates to CASSRDRANNYGYTF. Combining the CDR3 with reference TRBV7-2 and TRBJ1-2 gives the whole variable domain GAGVSQSPSNKVTEKGKDVELRCDPISGHTALYWYRQSLGQGLEFLIYFQGNSAPDKSGLPSDRFSAERTGGSVSTLTIQRTQQEDSAVYLCASSRDRANNYGYTFGSGTRLTVV.

The genes are TRBV7-8 and TRBJ1-6; D call uncertain. V was trimmed by 2 bases and J by 9 bases, leaving 11 bases between them. CDR1 and CDR2 (germline): SGHVS, FQNEAQ. This CDR3 is built from 14 residues. This chain's CDR3 is CASSLLRESSPLHF. The CDR3 coding sequence is TGTGCCAGCAGCTTATTAAGGGAGAGTTCACCCCTCCACTTT.

The gene calls are TRBV27 and TRBJ2-1; 13 bases match TRBD2. Trimming removed 4 bases from V and 6 bases from J; junction bases left unmatched: 3. The V gene's germline CDR1 is MNHEY and CDR2 SMNVEV (reference sequence). This CDR3 contains 15 residues. The CDR3 reads CASSSGTSGTNEQFF. DNA of the CDR3: TGTGCCAGCAGTTCCGGGACTAGCGGGACCAATGAGCAGTTCTTC.

This chain links TRBV27 with TRBJ2-2; 9 bases are shared with TRBD2. This CDR3 is 16 amino acids long. CDR1 MNHEY and CDR2 SMNVEV come from the germline V gene (reference sequence). J lost 6 bases, V lost 2 bases, and 7 bases had no gene match. The CDR3 DNA is TGTGCCAGCAGTTTAGTGTCTAGCGGGATAGCCGGGGAGCTGTTTTTT. This encodes CASSLVSSGIAGELFF.

The chain has TRBV28 and TRBJ2-3; 7 bases map to TRBD1. CDR1 and CDR2 (germline): MDHEN, SYDVKM. The CDR3 sequence is 14 residues long. With 5 bases clipped from V and 2 bases from J, the junction kept 4 bases outside the gene matches. CDR3 sequence: CASSPGQDTDTQYF. The CDR3 nucleotides are TGTGCCAGCAGTCCCGGACAGGACACAGATACGCAGTATTTT.